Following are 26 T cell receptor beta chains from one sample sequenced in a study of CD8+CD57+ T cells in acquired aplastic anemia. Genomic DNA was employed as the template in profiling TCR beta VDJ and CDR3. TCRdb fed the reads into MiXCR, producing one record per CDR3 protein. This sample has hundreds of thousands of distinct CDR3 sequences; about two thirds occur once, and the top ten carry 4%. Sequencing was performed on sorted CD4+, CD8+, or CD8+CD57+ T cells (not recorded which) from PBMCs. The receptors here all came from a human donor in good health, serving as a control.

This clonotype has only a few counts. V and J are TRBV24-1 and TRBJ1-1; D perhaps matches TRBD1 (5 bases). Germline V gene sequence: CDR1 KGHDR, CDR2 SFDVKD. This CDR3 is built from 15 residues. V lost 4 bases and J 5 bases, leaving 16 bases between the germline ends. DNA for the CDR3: TGTGCCACCAGTGACACCGGGACGGGGCGGACTGAAGCTTTCTTT. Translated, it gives CATSDTGTGRTEAFF.

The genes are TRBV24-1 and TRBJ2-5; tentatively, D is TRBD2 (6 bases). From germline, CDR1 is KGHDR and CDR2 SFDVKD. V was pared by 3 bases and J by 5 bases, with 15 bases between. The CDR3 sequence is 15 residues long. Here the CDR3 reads CATSDPRTTSETQYF. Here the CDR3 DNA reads TGTGCCACCAGTGATCCCAGGACTACTAGTGAGACCCAGTACTTC.

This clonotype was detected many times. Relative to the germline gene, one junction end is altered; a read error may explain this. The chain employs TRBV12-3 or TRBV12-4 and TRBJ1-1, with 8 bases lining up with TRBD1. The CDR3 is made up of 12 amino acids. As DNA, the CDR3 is TGCGCCAGCAGCCTGGACAGGGAAAAAGCTTTCTTT. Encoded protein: CASSLDREKAFF.

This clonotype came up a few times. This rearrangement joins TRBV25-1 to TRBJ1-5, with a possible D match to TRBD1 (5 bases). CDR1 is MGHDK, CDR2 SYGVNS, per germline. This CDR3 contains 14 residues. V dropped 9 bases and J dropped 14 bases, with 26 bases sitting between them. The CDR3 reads CASSQSGQGTYEHF. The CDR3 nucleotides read TGTGCCAGTAGTCAATCTGGGCAGGGAACCTACGAGCATTTT.

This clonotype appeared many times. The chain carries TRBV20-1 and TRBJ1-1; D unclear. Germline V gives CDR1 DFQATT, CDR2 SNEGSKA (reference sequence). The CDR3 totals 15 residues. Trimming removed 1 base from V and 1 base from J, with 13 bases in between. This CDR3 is CSARALRTGNTEAFF. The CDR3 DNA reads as TGCAGTGCTAGAGCCCTAAGAACCGGGAACACTGAAGCTTTCTTT.

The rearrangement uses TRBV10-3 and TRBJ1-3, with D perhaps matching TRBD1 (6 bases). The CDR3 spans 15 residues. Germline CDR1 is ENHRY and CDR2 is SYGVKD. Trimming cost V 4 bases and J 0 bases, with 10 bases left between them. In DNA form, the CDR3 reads TGTGCCATCAGTGGTCAGGGGTTCTCTGGAAACACCATATATTTT. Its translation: CAISGQGFSGNTIYF.

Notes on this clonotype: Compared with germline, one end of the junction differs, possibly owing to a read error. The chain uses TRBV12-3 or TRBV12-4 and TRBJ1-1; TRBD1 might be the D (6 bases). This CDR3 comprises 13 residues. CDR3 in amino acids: CASSPPGVTEALF. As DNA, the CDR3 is TGTGCCAGCAGTCCCCCAGGGGTGACTGAAGCTCTCTTT.

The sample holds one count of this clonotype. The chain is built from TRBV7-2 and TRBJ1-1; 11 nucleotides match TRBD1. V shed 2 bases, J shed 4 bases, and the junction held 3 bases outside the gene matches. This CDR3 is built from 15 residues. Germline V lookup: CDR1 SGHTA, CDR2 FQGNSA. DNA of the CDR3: TGTGCCAGCAGCTTAAGGGACAGGGGGAGCACTGAAGCTTTCTTT. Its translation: CASSLRDRGSTEAFF.

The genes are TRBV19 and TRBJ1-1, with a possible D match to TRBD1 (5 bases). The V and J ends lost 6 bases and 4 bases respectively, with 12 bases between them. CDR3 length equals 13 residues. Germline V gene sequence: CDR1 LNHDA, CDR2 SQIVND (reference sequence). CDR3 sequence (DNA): TGTGCCAGTAGCATCGTGGGGGTCACTGAAGCTTTCTTT. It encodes CASSIVGVTEAFF. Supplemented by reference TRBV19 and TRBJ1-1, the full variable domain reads DGGITQSPKYLFRKEGQNVTLSCEQNLNHDAMYWYRQDPGQGLRLIYYSQIVNDFQKGDIAEGYSVSREKKESFPLTVTSAQKNPTAFYLCASSIVGVTEAFFGQGTRLTVV.

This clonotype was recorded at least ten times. Here the CDR3 reads CASSFTGDEQYF. CDR3 nucleotide sequence: TGTGCCAGCAGTTTCACAGGGGACGAGCAGTACTTC. The chain links TRBV12-3 or TRBV12-4 to TRBJ2-7; 7 nucleotides line up with TRBD1. The CDR3 has 12 residues. With 3 bases clipped from V and 5 bases from J, the junction kept 1 base outside the gene matches.

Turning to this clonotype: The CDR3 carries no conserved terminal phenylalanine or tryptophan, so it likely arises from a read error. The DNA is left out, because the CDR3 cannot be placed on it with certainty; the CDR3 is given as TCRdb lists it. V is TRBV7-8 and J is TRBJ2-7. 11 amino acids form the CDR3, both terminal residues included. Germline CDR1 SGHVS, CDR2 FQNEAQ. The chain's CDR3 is CASSLSWEHYY.

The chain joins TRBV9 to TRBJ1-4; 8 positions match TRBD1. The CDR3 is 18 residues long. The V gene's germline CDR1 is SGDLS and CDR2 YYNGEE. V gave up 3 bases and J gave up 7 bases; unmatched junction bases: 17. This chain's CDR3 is CASSAGRGPPGYSEKLFF. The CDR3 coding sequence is TGTGCCAGCAGCGCCGGCAGGGGGCCCCCGGGCTATAGTGAAAAACTGTTTTTT.

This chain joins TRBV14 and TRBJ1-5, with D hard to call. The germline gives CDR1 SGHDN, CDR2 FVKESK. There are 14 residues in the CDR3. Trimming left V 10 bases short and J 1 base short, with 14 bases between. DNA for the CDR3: TGTGCCACCGGCCTAGGAAAAAGCAATCAGCCCCAGCATTTT. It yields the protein CATGLGKSNQPQHF. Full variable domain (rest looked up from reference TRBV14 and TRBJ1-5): EAGVTQFPSHSVIEKGQTVTLRCDPISGHDNLYWYRRVMGKEIKFLLHFVKESKQDESGMPNNRFLAERTGGTYSTLKVQPAELEDSGVYFCATGLGKSNQPQHFGDGTRLSIL.

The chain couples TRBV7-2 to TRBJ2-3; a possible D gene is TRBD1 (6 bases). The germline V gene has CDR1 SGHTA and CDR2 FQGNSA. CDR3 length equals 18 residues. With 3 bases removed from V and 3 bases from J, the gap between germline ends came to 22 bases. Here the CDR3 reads CASSLLQGSSYNTDTQYF. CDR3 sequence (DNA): TGTGCCAGCAGCTTGTTACAGGGTAGCTCCTATAATACAGATACGCAGTATTTT. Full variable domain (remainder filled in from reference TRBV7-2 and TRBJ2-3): GAGVSQSPSNKVTEKGKDVELRCDPISGHTALYWYRQSLGQGLEFLIYFQGNSAPDKSGLPSDRFSAERTGGSVSTLTIQRTQQEDSAVYLCASSLLQGSSYNTDTQYFGPGTRLTVL.

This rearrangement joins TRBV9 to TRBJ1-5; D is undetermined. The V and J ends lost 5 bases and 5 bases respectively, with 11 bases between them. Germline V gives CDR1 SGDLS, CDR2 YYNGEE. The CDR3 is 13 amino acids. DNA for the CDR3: TGTGCCAGCAGTCGGTACACGGATCAGCCCCAGCATTTT. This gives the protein CASSRYTDQPQHF.

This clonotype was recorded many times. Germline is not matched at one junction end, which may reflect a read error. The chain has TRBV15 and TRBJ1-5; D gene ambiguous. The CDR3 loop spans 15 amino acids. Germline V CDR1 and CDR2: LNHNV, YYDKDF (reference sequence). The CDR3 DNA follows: TGTGCCACCAGCGGAGATAAGGGTGGCCATCAGCCCCAGCATTTT. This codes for CATSGDKGGHQPQHF.

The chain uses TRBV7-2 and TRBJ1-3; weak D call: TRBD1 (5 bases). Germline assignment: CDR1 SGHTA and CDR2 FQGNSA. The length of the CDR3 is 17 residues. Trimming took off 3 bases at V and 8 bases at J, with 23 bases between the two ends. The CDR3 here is CASSLPKGPHYQHTIYF. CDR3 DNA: TGTGCCAGCAGCTTGCCAAAGGGACCCCACTATCAGCACACCATATATTTT.

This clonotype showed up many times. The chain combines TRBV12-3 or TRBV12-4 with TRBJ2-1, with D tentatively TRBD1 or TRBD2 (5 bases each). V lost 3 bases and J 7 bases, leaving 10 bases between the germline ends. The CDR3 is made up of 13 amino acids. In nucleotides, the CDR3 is TGTGCCAGCAGTTTTTGGGGGTTGAATGAGCAGTTCTTC. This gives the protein CASSFWGLNEQFF.

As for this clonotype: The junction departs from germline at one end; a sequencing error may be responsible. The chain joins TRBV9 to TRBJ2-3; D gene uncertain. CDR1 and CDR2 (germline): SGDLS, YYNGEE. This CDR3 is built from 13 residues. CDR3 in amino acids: CASSDGPPNEKLF. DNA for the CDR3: TGTGCCAGCAGTGATGGGCCGCCAAATGAAAAACTGTTT.

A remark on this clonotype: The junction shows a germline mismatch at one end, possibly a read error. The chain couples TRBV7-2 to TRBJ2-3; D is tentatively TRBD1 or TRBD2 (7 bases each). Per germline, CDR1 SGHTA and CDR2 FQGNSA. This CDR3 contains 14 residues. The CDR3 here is CASSLLSTGTTEKF. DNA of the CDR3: TGTGCCAGCAGCCTGCTTTCGACAGGGACTACTGAAAAATTT.

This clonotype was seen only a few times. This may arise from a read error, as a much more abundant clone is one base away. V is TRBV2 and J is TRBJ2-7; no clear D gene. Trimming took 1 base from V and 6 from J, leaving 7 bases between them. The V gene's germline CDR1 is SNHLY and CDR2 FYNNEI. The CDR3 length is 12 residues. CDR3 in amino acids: CASSEESLEQYF. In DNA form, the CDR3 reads TGTGCCAGCAGTGAAGAGAGTCTCGAGCAGTACTTC.

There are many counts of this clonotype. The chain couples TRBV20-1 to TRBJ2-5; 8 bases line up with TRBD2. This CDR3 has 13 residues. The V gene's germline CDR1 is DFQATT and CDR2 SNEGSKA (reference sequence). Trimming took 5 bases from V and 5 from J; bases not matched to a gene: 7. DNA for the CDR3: TGCAGTGCTCCGGGACTAGTTGAGGAGACCCAGTACTTC. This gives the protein CSAPGLVEETQYF.

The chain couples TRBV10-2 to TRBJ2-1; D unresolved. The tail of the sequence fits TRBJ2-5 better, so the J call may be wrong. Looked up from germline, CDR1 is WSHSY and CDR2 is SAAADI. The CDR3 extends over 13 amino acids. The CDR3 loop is CASSVVKAWDQYF. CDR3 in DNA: TGCGCCAGCAGTGTGGTAAAGGCCTGGGACCAGTACTTC.

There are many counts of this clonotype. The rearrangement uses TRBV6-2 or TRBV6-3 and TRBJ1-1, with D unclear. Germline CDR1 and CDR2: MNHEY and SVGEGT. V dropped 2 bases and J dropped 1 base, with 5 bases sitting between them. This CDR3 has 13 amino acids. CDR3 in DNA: TGTGCCAGCAGTTACGGGGAGAACACTGAAGCTTTCTTT. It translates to CASSYGENTEAFF.

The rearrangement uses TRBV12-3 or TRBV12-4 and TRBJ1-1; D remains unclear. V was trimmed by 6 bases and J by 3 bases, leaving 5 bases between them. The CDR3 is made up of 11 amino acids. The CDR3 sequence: CASSNYTEAFF. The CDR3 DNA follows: TGTGCCAGCAGCAATTACACTGAAGCTTTCTTT.

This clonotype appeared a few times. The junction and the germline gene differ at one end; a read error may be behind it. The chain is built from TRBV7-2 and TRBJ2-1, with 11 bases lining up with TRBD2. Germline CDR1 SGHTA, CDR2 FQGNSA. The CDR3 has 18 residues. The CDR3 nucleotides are TGTGCCAACAGCCAAGTCGGGGATAGCGGGGGGGCGGGGAATGAGCAGTTCTTC. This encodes CANSQVGDSGGAGNEQFF.